These T cell receptor beta chains were read from a single sample in a study of blood T cells in healthy people across ages. TCRdb independently ran MiXCR on the 5' RACE reads; one entry per CDR3 protein. The profile shows about 830,000 distinct CDR3 sequences, around 62% of them singletons. The sequencing input was blood. These receptors were collected from a young man in good health. Both conserved end residues are part of each CDR3. The D gene is left open where the match is weak. Only some rows state a clone size, as once, few, many or a class for expanded clones.

d_call: NA; clone_size: many; j_call: TRBJ2-7; v_call: TRBV29-1; cdr3_nt: TGCAGCGTTTCCCAGGGGGGTTACGAGCAGTACTTC; cdr3_aa: CSVSQGGYEQYF
d_call: TRBD2; clone_size: NA; j_call: TRBJ2-7; v_call: TRBV6-1; cdr3_nt: TGTGCCAGCAGCCACAGAGCGGGGGCCTACGAGCAGTACTTC; cdr3_aa: CASSHRAGAYEQYF
d_call: TRBD1; clone_size: NA; j_call: TRBJ2-7; v_call: TRBV29-1; cdr3_nt: TGCAGCGTCGGTGGGACAGGCTTAGCCTACGAGCAGTACTTC; cdr3_aa: CSVGGTGLAYEQYF
d_call: NA; clone_size: NA; j_call: TRBJ1-5; v_call: TRBV6-2/TRBV6-3; cdr3_nt: TGTGCCAGCAGTAACATAATTAGCAATCAGCCCCAGCATTTT; cdr3_aa: CASSNIISNQPQHF
d_call: TRBD2; clone_size: NA; j_call: TRBJ2-1; v_call: TRBV4-2; cdr3_nt: TGTGCCAGCAGCCTACCTAGCGGGGGGGGAACCTACAATGAGCAGTTCTTC; cdr3_aa: CASSLPSGGGTYNEQFF
d_call: TRBD2; clone_size: NA; j_call: TRBJ2-3; v_call: TRBV5-1; cdr3_nt: TGCGCCAGCAGCCTAACTAAGCGGGGTGATAGCACAGATACGCAGTATTTT; cdr3_aa: CASSLTKRGDSTDTQYF
d_call: NA; clone_size: NA; j_call: TRBJ2-7; v_call: TRBV20-1; cdr3_nt: TGCAGTGCGGAGGGCGGAAACGAGCAGTACTTC; cdr3_aa: CSAEGGNEQYF
d_call: NA; clone_size: few; j_call: TRBJ1-5; v_call: TRBV10-3; cdr3_nt: TGTGCCATCAGTGGGGGGGAGGGCAATCAGCCCCAGCATTTT; cdr3_aa: CAISGGEGNQPQHF
d_call: TRBD2; clone_size: NA; j_call: TRBJ2-4; v_call: TRBV29-1; cdr3_nt: TGCAGCGTACTAGCGGGGGCGCAGGCCAAAAACATTCAGAACTTC; cdr3_aa: CSVLAGAQAKNIQNF
d_call: NA; clone_size: NA; j_call: TRBJ2-3; v_call: TRBV28; cdr3_nt: TGTGCCAGCAGCCTCATGCCAGGGGGGGCAGATACGCAGTATTTT; cdr3_aa: CASSLMPGGADTQYF
d_call: NA; clone_size: NA; j_call: TRBJ2-1; v_call: TRBV10-3; cdr3_nt: TGTGCCATCAGTGAGGTGGGGGCGAATGAGCAGTTCTTC; cdr3_aa: CAISEVGANEQFF
d_call: TRBD2; clone_size: NA; j_call: TRBJ2-5; v_call: TRBV20-1; cdr3_nt: TGCAGTGCTAGTCCTAGCGGGGGAAAAAGGGAGACCCAGTACTTC; cdr3_aa: CSASPSGGKRETQYF
d_call: TRBD1; clone_size: NA; j_call: TRBJ2-1; v_call: TRBV5-1; cdr3_nt: TGCGCCAGCAGCCTCAGAGGGGACAGGGGGACCTACAATGAGCAGTTCTTC; cdr3_aa: CASSLRGDRGTYNEQFF
d_call: NA; clone_size: few; j_call: TRBJ1-5; v_call: TRBV20-1; cdr3_nt: TGCAGTGCTAGGGGTTCCGGGCCCCAGCATTTT; cdr3_aa: CSARGSGPQHF
d_call: TRBD1; clone_size: NA; j_call: TRBJ2-7; v_call: TRBV7-2; cdr3_nt: TGTGCCAGCAGCGCAACAGGGGACTACGAGCAGTACTTC; cdr3_aa: CASSATGDYEQYF
d_call: TRBD1; clone_size: NA; j_call: TRBJ2-7; v_call: TRBV7-9; cdr3_nt: TGTGCCAGCAGCTTAGGACAGGGACGCCTGGGATACAATGAGCAGTACTTC; cdr3_aa: CASSLGQGRLGYNEQYF
d_call: NA; clone_size: NA; j_call: TRBJ1-2; v_call: TRBV20-1; cdr3_nt: TGCAGTGCTAGAGAGGGAGGGGGAGGACCCTATGGCTACACCTTC; cdr3_aa: CSAREGGGGPYGYTF
d_call: TRBD1; clone_size: NA; j_call: TRBJ1-4; v_call: TRBV27; cdr3_nt: TGTGCCAGCAGTTTGACAGGGTTTAGTGAAAAACTGTTTTTT; cdr3_aa: CASSLTGFSEKLFF
d_call: NA; clone_size: NA; j_call: TRBJ1-1; v_call: TRBV7-9; cdr3_nt: TGTGCCATGAACACTGAAGCTTTCTTT; cdr3_aa: CAMNTEAFF
d_call: NA; clone_size: few; j_call: TRBJ2-7; v_call: TRBV5-1; cdr3_nt: TGCGCCAGCAGCTTGGCTTATGTCTCCTACGAGCAGTACTTC; cdr3_aa: CASSLAYVSYEQYF
d_call: TRBD1; clone_size: NA; j_call: TRBJ1-5; v_call: TRBV18; cdr3_nt: TGTGCCAGCTCACTTACAGGGGAGGGCAATCAGCCCCAGCATTTT; cdr3_aa: CASSLTGEGNQPQHF
d_call: NA; clone_size: few; j_call: TRBJ2-6; v_call: TRBV7-2; cdr3_nt: TGTGCCAGCAGCTTAAGGCAGGGCGAATCTGGGGCCAACGTCCTGACTTTC; cdr3_aa: CASSLRQGESGANVLTF
d_call: NA; clone_size: NA; j_call: TRBJ2-7; v_call: TRBV11-2; cdr3_nt: TGTGCCAGCAGCTCCCCGGGACGGGCCTACGAGCAGTACTTC; cdr3_aa: CASSSPGRAYEQYF
d_call: TRBD2; clone_size: NA; j_call: TRBJ2-1; v_call: TRBV4-2; cdr3_nt: TGTGCCAGCAGCCAAGTATCCAGCGGGGGGGTCAATGAGCAGTTCTTC; cdr3_aa: CASSQVSSGGVNEQFF
d_call: NA; clone_size: NA; j_call: TRBJ2-7; v_call: TRBV3-1; cdr3_nt: TGTGCCAGCAGCCAACGCCTCGGGGCCTACGAGCAGTACTTC; cdr3_aa: CASSQRLGAYEQYF
d_call: NA; clone_size: few; j_call: TRBJ1-5; v_call: TRBV12-3/TRBV12-4; cdr3_nt: TGTGCCAGCAGTCCCTATCCGGGGAGGGGATACAATCAGCCCCAGCATTTT; cdr3_aa: CASSPYPGRGYNQPQHF
d_call: NA; clone_size: few; j_call: TRBJ1-5; v_call: TRBV10-3; cdr3_nt: TGTGCCACCGTCGGACAGATAAATCAGCCCCAGCATTTT; cdr3_aa: CATVGQINQPQHF
d_call: TRBD1; clone_size: few; j_call: TRBJ1-2; v_call: TRBV20-1; cdr3_nt: TGCAGTGCTAGACTTCCGGGACAGGGACTGCGTGGCTACACCTTC; cdr3_aa: CSARLPGQGLRGYTF
d_call: TRBD2; clone_size: NA; j_call: TRBJ2-1; v_call: TRBV9; cdr3_nt: TGTGCCAGCAGCGTCTTGACTAGCGGCTCCTACAATGAGCAGTTCTTC; cdr3_aa: CASSVLTSGSYNEQFF
d_call: TRBD2; clone_size: NA; j_call: TRBJ2-7; v_call: TRBV20-1; cdr3_nt: TGCAGTGCTAGAGTATTTGCGGGGGTAGGATACGAGCAGTACTTC; cdr3_aa: CSARVFAGVGYEQYF
d_call: TRBD2; clone_size: NA; j_call: TRBJ2-3; v_call: TRBV4-3; cdr3_nt: TGCGCCAGCAGCTACGGACTAGCGGCTAGCACAGATACGCAGTATTTT; cdr3_aa: CASSYGLAASTDTQYF
d_call: NA; clone_size: NA; j_call: TRBJ2-6; v_call: TRBV7-2; cdr3_nt: TGTGCCAGCACGGGTGGTTTCTCTGGGGCCAACGTCCTGACTTTC; cdr3_aa: CASTGGFSGANVLTF
d_call: TRBD1; clone_size: few; j_call: TRBJ1-2; v_call: TRBV20-1; cdr3_nt: TGCAGTGCTAGCGGACAGGAGCGAGGAGGCTATGGCTACACCTTC; cdr3_aa: CSASGQERGGYGYTF
d_call: NA; clone_size: NA; j_call: TRBJ2-3; v_call: TRBV7-2; cdr3_nt: TGTGCCAGCACGAGACGCAGGGACAGCACAGATACGCAGTATTTT; cdr3_aa: CASTRRRDSTDTQYF
d_call: NA; clone_size: NA; j_call: TRBJ2-7; v_call: TRBV29-1; cdr3_nt: TGCAGCGCTAATGCAGAGGGAGGGGGTAACTACGAGCAGTACTTC; cdr3_aa: CSANAEGGGNYEQYF
d_call: NA; clone_size: NA; j_call: TRBJ1-2; v_call: TRBV7-2; cdr3_nt: TGTGCCAGCAGCTTAGAAGAGTTTGGCTACACCTTC; cdr3_aa: CASSLEEFGYTF
d_call: TRBD1; clone_size: NA; j_call: TRBJ2-1; v_call: TRBV2; cdr3_nt: TGTGCCAGCAGGCCGGGACAGGGGTACAATGAGCAGTTCTTC; cdr3_aa: CASRPGQGYNEQFF
d_call: NA; clone_size: few; j_call: TRBJ1-2; v_call: TRBV12-3/TRBV12-4; cdr3_nt: TGTGCCAGCAGTTTTAGGACGGCAGACTATGGCTACACCTTC; cdr3_aa: CASSFRTADYGYTF
d_call: NA; clone_size: few; j_call: TRBJ1-2; v_call: TRBV20-1; cdr3_nt: TGCAGTGCTAGGGACAAGGCGTACTATGGCTACACCTTC; cdr3_aa: CSARDKAYYGYTF
d_call: NA; clone_size: few; j_call: TRBJ2-1; v_call: TRBV7-2; cdr3_nt: TGTGCCAGCAGCTTAGTGGGGCTAGCGAAAGGCAATGAGCAGTTCTTC; cdr3_aa: CASSLVGLAKGNEQFF
d_call: NA; clone_size: few; j_call: TRBJ2-7; v_call: TRBV6-1; cdr3_nt: TGTGCCAGCAGGGATACAGGGTGGGAGCAGTACTTC; cdr3_aa: CASRDTGWEQYF